The rows below give T cell receptor beta chains drawn from one sample of a study of shared clonotypes between healthy human individuals. This table comes from immunoSEQ multiplex PCR, and its TCRdb copy is limited to in-frame clones, with some not included. The sample includes roughly 410,000 clones, approximately 96% of them seen just once. The specimen sequenced was memory CD8+ T cells sorted from blood. Every receptor here comes from a man aged 25 to 40 in good health. Each CDR3 is given with its conserved first and last residue. The D gene is left open where the match is weak. Only part of the rows carry a size: once, few, many, or a class if the clone is expanded.

clone_size d_call j_call v_call cdr3_nt cdr3_aa
. . TRBJ1-1 TRBV28 TGTGCCAGCAGTTTAGGGATCCCAACTGAAGCTTTCTTT CASSLGIPTEAFF
. . TRBJ1-2 TRBV9 TGTGCCAGCAGCCCACCGACAAACCCCTATGGCTACACCTTC CASSPPTNPYGYTF
. . TRBJ2-7 TRBV5-6 TGTGCCAGCAGCTCCCCCCCGCTCCTCTACGAGCAGTACTTC CASSSPPLLYEQYF
. TRBD1 TRBJ2-5 TRBV10-3 TGTGCCATCAGTGGAACACAGGGGTGGGAGACCCAGTACTTC CAISGTQGWETQYF
. TRBD1 TRBJ1-5 TRBV10-3 TGTGCCATCAGTGAGGGGACAGGGGGCTCTAAGCCCCAGCATTTT CAISEGTGGSKPQHF
. . TRBJ1-1 TRBV5-5 TGTGCCAGCAACTTGCAGGGCGGGCCTGAAGCTTTCTTT CASNLQGGPEAFF
. . TRBJ2-7 TRBV6-6 TGTGCCAGCAGTTATCAAAAATCAAGCTCCTACGAGCAGTACTTC CASSYQKSSSYEQYF
. . TRBJ1-1 TRBV10-3 TGTGCCATCAGAGAGGGACTCCAGGGTGAAGCTTTCTTT CAIREGLQGEAFF
. . TRBJ1-1 TRBV5-6 TGTGCCAGCAGCTTGAATCCCAGGGCGGACACTGAAGCTTTCTTT CASSLNPRADTEAFF
. TRBD1 TRBJ2-3 TRBV10-3 TGTGCCATCAGTGAGTCGAGGACAGGGGGCACAGATACGCAGTATTTT CAISESRTGGTDTQYF
. . TRBJ2-3 TRBV28 TGTGCCAGCAACTCTCGGAGTACAGATACGCAGTATTTT CASNSRSTDTQYF
. TRBD2 TRBJ2-1 TRBV7-9 TGTGCCAGCAGGGGTCGGGAGGATGAGCAGTTCTTC CASRGREDEQFF
. . TRBJ1-2 TRBV5-6 TGTGCCAGCAGCTTGGCCAGGGGTAACTATGGCTACACCTTC CASSLARGNYGYTF
. . TRBJ2-7 TRBV15 TGTGCCACCAGCCTAAATCGGAAGGCTGCCTACGAGCAGTACTTC CATSLNRKAAYEQYF
. TRBD2 TRBJ2-7 TRBV27 TGTGCCAGCAGTTTTACTAGCGGAAGCTCCTACGAGCAGTACTTC CASSFTSGSSYEQYF
. . TRBJ2-2 TRBV13 TGTGCCAGCAGAGGTACCCCCGGGGAGCTGTTTTTT CASRGTPGELFF
. . TRBJ1-2 TRBV15 TGTGCCACCAGCAGGTTTAGGGCCGCCGGAGACTATGGCTACACCTTC CATSRFRAAGDYGYTF
. . TRBJ2-7 TRBV11-3 TGTGCCAGCAGCTTAGATCCGACCTACGAGCAGTACTTC CASSLDPTYEQYF
. . TRBJ1-5 TRBV19 TGTGCCAGTAGTTGGTCTGGGGGCAATCAGCCCCAGCATTTT CASSWSGGNQPQHF
. TRBD2 TRBJ2-7 TRBV10-2 TGCGCCAGCCACCTTGGCGGGAGGGCCACTATAAGTTCCTACGAGCAGTACTTC CASHLGGRATISSYEQYF
. TRBD1 TRBJ1-4 TRBV30 TGTGCCTGGAGTGGGGCAGGGGGAAGAACAACTAATGAAAAACTGTTTTTT CAWSGAGGRTTNEKLFF
once TRBD2 TRBJ2-1 TRBV4-1 TGCGCCAGCAGCCCCACTAGCGGGAGGGCCAATGAGCAGTTCTTC CASSPTSGRANEQFF
. . TRBJ2-7 TRBV2 TGTGCCAGCAGACGGACAGTTTACTACGAGCAGTACTTC CASRRTVYYEQYF
. . TRBJ1-4 TRBV19 TGTGCCAGTAGTACGGTCCAGGGAGGGGAAAAACTGTTTTTT CASSTVQGGEKLFF
. . TRBJ2-2 TRBV10-3 TGTGCCATCAGTGAGGCGGTGTGGAACACCGGGGAGCTGTTTTTT CAISEAVWNTGELFF
. . TRBJ2-1 TRBV29-1 TGCAGCGTTGCGGCGGGTTACTCCTACAATGAGCAGTTCTTC CSVAAGYSYNEQFF
. . TRBJ1-1 TRBV7-8 TGTGCCAGCAGCCCTCTACAGGGAGGGAACACTGAAGCTTTCTTT CASSPLQGGNTEAFF
. . TRBJ1-5 TRBV18 TGTGCCAGCTCCCCCCGGGGGACCAATCAGCCCCAGCATTTT CASSPRGTNQPQHF
. . TRBJ2-3 TRBV27 TGTGCCAGCAGTTTAAGTTTCAGGGGTAGCACAGATACGCAGTATTTT CASSLSFRGSTDTQYF
. TRBD2 TRBJ2-5 TRBV4-1 TGCGCCAGCAGCCAACGGACGCCGGGAGGCGGAGAGACCCAGTACTTC CASSQRTPGGGETQYF
. . TRBJ2-5 TRBV7-8 TGTGCCAGCAGCAGCCAGGGGATGGAGACCCAGTACTTC CASSSQGMETQYF
. . TRBJ2-3 TRBV1 TGCACCAGCAGCCAAGATGACCGGGGGACTATTGGCACAGATACGCAGTATTTT CTSSQDDRGTIGTDTQYF
. . TRBJ1-3 TRBV6-5 TGTGCCAGCAGTTACTCCGCAGGGGTCTCTGGAAACACCATATATTTT CASSYSAGVSGNTIYF
once . TRBJ1-1 TRBV5-4 TGTGCCAGCAGCTACCCCCGGAACACTGAAGCTTTCTTT CASSYPRNTEAFF
. . TRBJ1-1 TRBV16 TGTGCCAGCAGCCAATTGGGTCTCTTACCTCCTTTCTTT CASSQLGLLPPFF
. . TRBJ1-2 TRBV14 TGTGCCAGCAGCCAAGAAACCCTCTATGGCTACACCTTC CASSQETLYGYTF
. . TRBJ2-5 TRBV11-2 TGTGCCAGCAGCCCCGACCAGGAGACCCAGTACTTC CASSPDQETQYF
. . TRBJ2-3 TRBV5-1 TGCGCCAGCAGCTTGGCGGTCGGAGTCACAGATACGCAGTATTTT CASSLAVGVTDTQYF
. . TRBJ2-7 TRBV29-1 TGCAGCGTTCGCCCGGGCTCCAAAAACGAGCAGTACTTC CSVRPGSKNEQYF
. . TRBJ1-5 TRBV4-1 TGCGCCAGCAGCCAAATTTCCAGGTACAATCAGCCCCAGCATTTT CASSQISRYNQPQHF
. . TRBJ2-5 TRBV6-1 TGTGCCAGCAGTGAACCAGATCCGACCCAGTACTTC CASSEPDPTQYF